This entry describes one TCR beta chain. Source study methods: Reference gene primer amplification gave nucleated cell count estimates. Repertoires were generated with immunoSEQ multiplex PCR, while TCRdb's copy carries only in-frame clones and drops some. D and trimming come from the DNA, and the V and J calls and clone size come from that table. The data contain 160,000 or so clones, 90% to 95% of them singletons. The data were taken from a study of blood T cell repertoires in COVID-19. Across the whole study: Sample material is recorded as cDNA or gDNA derived from T cells, B-cell-depleted T cells, or PBMCs.

It was during active infection that Seattle patients were enrolled and then longitudinally followed. With V trimmed by 4 bases and J by 5 bases, 9 bases remained unmatched. Germline-derived CDR1 and CDR2 are KGHSH and LQKENI. This CDR3 contains 16 residues. This chain connects TRBV18 to TRBJ1-1, with 11 bases matching TRBD1. The sample comprised peripheral blood. The sequence derives from a woman aged 55-69 years with COVID-19, enrolled during active disease. The DNA for the CDR3 is TGTGCCAGCTCACGGGACAGGGGGGATCAGGGTACTGAAGCTTTCTTT. Protein sequence: CASSRDRGDQGTEAFF.